The T cell receptor (beta chain) under discussion was sequenced for a study of blood T cell repertoires in COVID-19. Per the authors' pipeline: Quantification of nucleated cells was approximated via reference gene primer amplification. Generated by immunoSEQ multiplex PCR, the TCRdb table keeps only in-frame clones and is missing some. Clone size and the V and J calls come from that table; the DNA yielded D and trimming. The table lists 300,000 to 350,000 clones, 90% of them singletons. The sequence was obtained from a woman between 18 and 30 years old with acute COVID-19. The sequenced material came from PBMCs or T cells enriched from blood (not recorded which).

This chain's CDR3 is CASSPIYLLQGANYGYTF. The DNA of the CDR3 is TGTGCCAGCAGTCCGATATACCTCTTACAGGGGGCGAACTATGGCTACACCTTC. The chain combines TRBV28 with TRBJ1-2; 9 bases map to TRBD1. The V segment lost 5 bases and the J segment 2 bases; nucleotides outside the gene matches: 15. CDR1 MDHEN and CDR2 SYDVKM come from the germline V gene. This CDR3 spans 18 amino acids.